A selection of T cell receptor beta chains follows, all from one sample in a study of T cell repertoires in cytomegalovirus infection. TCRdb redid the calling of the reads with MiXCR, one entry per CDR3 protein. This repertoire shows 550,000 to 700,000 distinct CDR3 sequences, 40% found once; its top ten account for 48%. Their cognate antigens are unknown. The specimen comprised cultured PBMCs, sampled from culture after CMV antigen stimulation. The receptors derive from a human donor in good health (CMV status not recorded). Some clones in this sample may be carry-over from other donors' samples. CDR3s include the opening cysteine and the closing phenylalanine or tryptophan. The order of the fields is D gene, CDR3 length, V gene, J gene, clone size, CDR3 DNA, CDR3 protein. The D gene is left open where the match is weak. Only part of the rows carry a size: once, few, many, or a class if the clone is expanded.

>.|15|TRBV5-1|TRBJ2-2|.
TGCGCCAGCAGCCAAAGGGAGATCCGCACCGGGGAGCTGTTTTTT
CASSQREIRTGELFF
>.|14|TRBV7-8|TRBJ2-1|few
TGTGCCAGCAGCTTTTATGCGGGGGCTAATGAGCAGTTCTTC
CASSFYAGANEQFF
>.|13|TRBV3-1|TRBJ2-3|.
TGTGCCAGCAGCCATTATAGCACAGATACGCAGTATTTT
CASSHYSTDTQYF
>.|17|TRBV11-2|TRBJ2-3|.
TGTGCCAGCAGCTTAGAGAACGGACCCAACTCCACAGATACGCAGTATTTT
CASSLENGPNSTDTQYF
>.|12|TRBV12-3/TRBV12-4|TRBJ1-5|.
TGTGCCAGCAGTTTATTCGGTCAGCCCCAGCATTTT
CASSLFGQPQHF
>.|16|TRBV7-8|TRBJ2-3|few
TGTGCCAGCAGCTTAGCGGGACGGATGTCCACAGATACGCAGTATTTT
CASSLAGRMSTDTQYF
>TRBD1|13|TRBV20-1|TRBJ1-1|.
TGCAGTGGGATGGGACAGGGGTACACTGAAGCTTTCTTT
CSGMGQGYTEAFF
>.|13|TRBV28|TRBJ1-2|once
TGTGCCAGCAGTAATCTACATGGTTATGGCTACACCTTC
CASSNLHGYGYTF
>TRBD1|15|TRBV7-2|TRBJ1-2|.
TGTGCCAGCAGCCCATACGGGGACAGGGGTTATGGCTACACCTTC
CASSPYGDRGYGYTF
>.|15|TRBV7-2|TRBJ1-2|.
TGTGCCAGCAGCTTATACACGGCTGCTAACTATGGCTACACCTTC
CASSLYTAANYGYTF
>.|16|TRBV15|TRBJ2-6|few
TGTGCCACCAGCAGAGATCGTAGGTCTGGGGCCAACGTCCTGACTTTC
CATSRDRRSGANVLTF
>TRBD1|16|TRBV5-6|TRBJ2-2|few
TGTGCCAGCAGCTTGGTTGGACAGGAAAACACCGGGGAGCTGTTTTTT
CASSLVGQENTGELFF
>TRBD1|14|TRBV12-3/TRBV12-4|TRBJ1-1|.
TGTGCCAGCAGACCCGGGACAGGGGCGACGGAAGCTTTCTTT
CASRPGTGATEAFF
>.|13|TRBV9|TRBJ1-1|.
TGTGCCAGCAGCGTTAACAGGTACACTGAAGCTTTCTTT
CASSVNRYTEAFF
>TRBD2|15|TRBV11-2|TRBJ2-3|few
TGTGCCAGCAAGGCGCCCGGGAGGGCCTTAGATACGCAGTATTTT
CASKAPGRALDTQYF
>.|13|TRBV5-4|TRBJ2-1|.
TGTGCCAGCAGCCCCCCAGAGTACAATGAGCAGTTCTTC
CASSPPEYNEQFF
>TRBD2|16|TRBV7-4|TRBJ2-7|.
TGTGCCAGCAGCTTAGTGGGCCTAGCGGATGCCTACGAGCAGTACTTC
CASSLVGLADAYEQYF
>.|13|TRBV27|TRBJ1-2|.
TGTGCCAGCAGTTTCTGGGCTAACTATGGCTACACCTTC
CASSFWANYGYTF
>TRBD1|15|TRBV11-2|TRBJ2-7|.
TGTGCCAGCAGACGCGGACAGGGGGCCTTATACGAGCAGTACTTC
CASRRGQGALYEQYF
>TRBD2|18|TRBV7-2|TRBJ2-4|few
TGTGCCAGCAGCTTCCGAATGCGGGAGGGCCCGGCCAAAAACATTCAGTACTTC
CASSFRMREGPAKNIQYF
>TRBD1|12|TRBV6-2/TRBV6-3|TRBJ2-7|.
TGTGCCAGCAGCCGGGGACAGTTCAAGCAGTACTTC
CASSRGQFKQYF
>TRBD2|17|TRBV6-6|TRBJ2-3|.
TGTGCCAGCAGTTACTCGAAACGGGAGGACCGCACAGATACGCAGTATTTT
CASSYSKREDRTDTQYF
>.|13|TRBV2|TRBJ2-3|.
TGTGCCAGCAGTTTACCTAACCTGGATACGCAGTATTTT
CASSLPNLDTQYF
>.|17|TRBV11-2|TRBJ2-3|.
TGTGCCAGCAGCTTAGATGGCGGCAGGTTCCGCACAGATACGCAGTATTTT
CASSLDGGRFRTDTQYF
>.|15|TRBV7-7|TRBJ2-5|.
TGTGCCAGCAGCCAGCTTATTGGGGGGCCAGAGACCCAGTACTTC
CASSQLIGGPETQYF
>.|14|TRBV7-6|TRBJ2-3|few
TGTGCCAGCAGACGACAGGATTACACAGATACGCAGTATTTT
CASRRQDYTDTQYF
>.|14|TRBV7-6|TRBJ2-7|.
TGTGCCAGCAGCTTAGAGTCCAGGTATAGGGAGCAGTACTTC
CASSLESRYREQYF
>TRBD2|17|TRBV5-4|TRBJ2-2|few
TGTGCCAGCAGCTTGGCTCCTAGCGGGACGAACACCGGGGAGCTGTTTTTT
CASSLAPSGTNTGELFF
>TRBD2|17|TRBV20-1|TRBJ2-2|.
TGCAGTGCTAGAATCTCGGGAGGTCGTTGGGGCACCGGGGAGCTGTTTTTT
CSARISGGRWGTGELFF
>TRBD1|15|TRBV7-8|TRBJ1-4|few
TGTGCCAGCAGCGTGTTAGGGGGCTTAGAGGAAAAACTGTTTTTT
CASSVLGGLEEKLFF
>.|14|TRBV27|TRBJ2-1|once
TGTGCCAGCAGTTTTGATGGGAGCTTCAATGAGCAGTTCTTC
CASSFDGSFNEQFF
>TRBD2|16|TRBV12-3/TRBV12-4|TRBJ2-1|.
TGTGCCAGCAGTCCCGCGGGGGGATTTTCCTACAATGAGCAGTTCTTC
CASSPAGGFSYNEQFF
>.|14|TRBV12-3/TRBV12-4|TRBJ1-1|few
TGTGCCAGCAGGGGCACAGAGATGAACACTGAAGCTTTCTTT
CASRGTEMNTEAFF
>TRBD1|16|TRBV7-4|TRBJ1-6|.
TGTGCCAGCAGCTCTCATCCCGGACAGGGGGCATCACCCCTCCACTTT
CASSSHPGQGASPLHF
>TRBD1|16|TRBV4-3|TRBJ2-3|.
TGCGCCAGCAGCGCCAATTCCGGGACAGGGTTCGATACGCAGTATTTT
CASSANSGTGFDTQYF
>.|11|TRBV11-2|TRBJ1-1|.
TGTGCCAGCAGCTTAGTCAGGGATGCTTTCTTT
CASSLVRDAFF
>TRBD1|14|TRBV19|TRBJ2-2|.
TGTGCCAGTAGTATCCAGGGGGCGGACGGGGAGCTGTTTTTT
CASSIQGADGELFF
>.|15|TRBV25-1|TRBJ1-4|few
TGTGCCAGCAGTGAATTTCCAGGGTCGGGTGAAAAACTGTTTTTT
CASSEFPGSGEKLFF
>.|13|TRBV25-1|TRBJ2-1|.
TGTGCCAGTCGGGAGCGGTCCTACAATGAGCAGTTCTTC
CASRERSYNEQFF